These 23 T cell receptor beta chains were all obtained from the same sample, sequenced in a study of blood T cell repertoires in COVID-19. The data were produced by immunoSEQ multiplex PCR, yet TCRdb's version contains in-frame clones alone and is incomplete. The sample includes some 100,000 clones, 80% to 90% seen only once; the top ten take 2% to 3%. Sequencing input: PBMCs or T cells enriched from blood (not recorded which). The origin of the receptors is a woman in her forties or fifties who had recovered from COVID-19.

The V and J genes are TRBV6-5 and TRBJ2-3; 9 bases align to TRBD2. V trimming: 5 bases; J trimming: 3 bases; junction bases outside the gene matches: 3. Per the germline V gene, CDR1 is MNHEY and CDR2 is SVGAGI. CDR3 size: 14 residues. Here the CDR3 reads CASSPLAGTDTQYF. CDR3 bases: TGTGCCAGCAGTCCCCTAGCGGGAACAGATACGCAGTATTTT.

This clone was seen more than once but under ten times. J is TRBJ1-4 and V is TRBV2, with TRBD1 identical over 8 bases. CDR1 and CDR2 from the germline V gene are SNHLY and FYNNEI. Losses at the gene ends were 4 bases for V and 7 bases for J; bases not matched to a gene: 11. The CDR3 is made up of 16 amino acids. The CDR3 DNA reads as TGTGCCAGCAGTGGCCGGGAGACAGGGGTCCGTGAAAAACTGTTTTTT. This encodes CASSGRETGVREKLFF.

The chain couples TRBV19 to TRBJ2-7; 9 bases are shared with TRBD1. Germline assignment: CDR1 LNHDA and CDR2 SQIVND (reference sequence). V gave up 1 base and J gave up 3 bases; unmatched junction bases: 4. The CDR3 covers 15 residues. This CDR3 reads CASSIGGGQGYEQYF. Here the CDR3 DNA reads TGTGCCAGTAGTATAGGAGGGGGACAGGGCTACGAGCAGTACTTC. The full variable domain, with the rest looked up from reference TRBV19 and TRBJ2-7, is DGGITQSPKYLFRKEGQNVTLSCEQNLNHDAMYWYRQDPGQGLRLIYYSQIVNDFQKGDIAEGYSVSREKKESFPLTVTSAQKNPTAFYLCASSIGGGQGYEQYFGPGTRLTVT.

CDR3 in DNA: TGTGCCAGCAGTTCTATCCAGGGGGTTAACTATGGCTACACCTTC. This codes for CASSSIQGVNYGYTF. The V and J genes are TRBV16 and TRBJ1-2, with TRBD1 matching 7 bases. V lost 6 bases and J lost 1; bases outside the gene matches: 8. This CDR3 is 15 amino acids long. Germline CDR1 reads KGHSY; CDR2 reads FQNENV.

This chain links TRBV7-2 with TRBJ2-3; perhaps TRBD2 as D (6 bases). Germline lookup yields CDR1 SGHTA and CDR2 FQGNSA. Trimming took off 2 bases at V and 0 bases at J, with 12 bases between the two ends. CDR3 length: 16 amino acids. The CDR3 sequence is CASSLWAGTSTDTQYF. In DNA form, the CDR3 reads TGTGCCAGCAGCTTATGGGCGGGAACGAGCACAGATACGCAGTATTTT.

The rearrangement links TRBV7-3 to TRBJ1-1; the D gene is possibly TRBD1 (6 bases). The CDR3 runs to 15 residues. Germline CDR1 SGHTA, CDR2 FQGTGA. V was shortened by 2 bases and J by 1 base, with 11 bases between the two germline ends. CDR3 in amino acids: CASSLAGQPNTEAFF. The CDR3 region has the DNA TGTGCCAGCAGCTTAGCCGGACAGCCGAACACTGAAGCTTTCTTT.

The V and J genes are TRBV7-9 and TRBJ1-2; 7 bases match TRBD1. CDR3 size: 15 residues. Germline-derived CDR1 and CDR2 are SEHNR and FQNEAQ (reference sequence). Unmatched junction bases numbered 2, after V lost 1 base and J lost 0 bases. The chain's CDR3 is CASSLEGQPNYGYTF. In DNA form, the CDR3 reads TGTGCCAGCAGCTTAGAGGGACAGCCTAACTATGGCTACACCTTC.

This clone showed up just once. The genes are TRBV9 and TRBJ2-3; the match to TRBD1 covers 8 bases. Per germline, CDR1 SGDLS and CDR2 YYNGEE. The CDR3 sequence is 16 residues long. Trimming took 4 bases from V and 8 from J; bases not matched to a gene: 15. CDR3 sequence: CASSSGDRSPQGTQYF. CDR3 DNA sequence: TGTGCCAGCAGCTCGGGGGACAGGTCCCCCCAGGGTACGCAGTATTTT.

CDR3 in DNA: TGTGCCAGCAGCTCCACCGGGACAGGGAAAGCTTTCTTT. Residues: CASSSTGTGKAFF. The rearrangement joins TRBV12-3 or TRBV12-4 to TRBJ1-1, with 9 bases lining up with TRBD1. Germline trimming cut 6 bases from V and 9 bases from J; bases unmatched to any gene: 8. CDR3 length equals 13 residues.

The CDR3 region has the DNA TGTGCCAGCCGACGGAGCGGGGGCCTTTACAATGAGCAGTTCTTC. This translates into CASRRSGGLYNEQFF. The chain carries TRBV28 and TRBJ2-1, with 8 bases fitting TRBD2. V trimming: 8 bases; J trimming: 4 bases; junction bases outside the gene matches: 10. The CDR3 length is 15 residues. Germline V lookup: CDR1 MDHEN, CDR2 SYDVKM.

This chain uses TRBV3-1 (or the pseudogene TRBV3-2) with TRBJ2-5, with 7 bases lining up with TRBD1. The CDR3 sequence is 15 residues long. Looked up from germline, CDR1 is LGHDT and CDR2 is YNNKEL (reference sequence). The ends lost 4 bases at V and 4 bases at J; junction bases unmatched: 9. In DNA form, the CDR3 reads TGTGCCAGCAGCCGCGAGACAGGGTGGGGAGAGACCCAGTACTTC. Translating it yields CASSRETGWGETQYF.

This rearrangement joins TRBV27 to TRBJ2-1, with TRBD2 matching over 11 bases. From germline, CDR1 is MNHEY and CDR2 SMNVEV (reference sequence). Trimming cost V 7 bases and J 6 bases; bases outside gene matches: 8. The CDR3 consists of 15 residues. CDR3 protein: CASIPPGLAANEQFF. CDR3 coding DNA: TGTGCCAGCATCCCCCCGGGACTAGCGGCCAATGAGCAGTTCTTC.

The chain joins TRBV11-2 to TRBJ1-1; D gene uncertain. This CDR3 region has 13 residues. The germline V and J ends were trimmed by 1 base and 9 bases, with 12 bases remaining between them. The germline CDR1 and CDR2 sequences are SGHAT and FQNNGV. The CDR3 coding sequence is TGTGCCAGCAGCTTAGGGGCTGCTCAGCAAGCTTTCTTT. Its protein product is CASSLGAAQQAFF.

The rearrangement joins TRBV7-8 to TRBJ2-7, with D possibly matching TRBD2 (5 bases). The germline CDR1 and CDR2 sequences are SGHVS and FQNEAQ. Trimming removed 1 base at V and 1 base at J, with 5 bases between. CDR3 size: 13 residues. The CDR3 is CASSLGESYEQYF. In DNA form, the CDR3 reads TGTGCCAGCAGCTTAGGGGAGTCCTACGAGCAGTACTTC.

V is TRBV3-1 (or the pseudogene TRBV3-2) and J is TRBJ1-5; the D gene is possibly TRBD1 (5 bases). CDR1 and CDR2 (germline): LGHDT, YNNKEL (reference sequence). CDR3 length: 13 residues. Trimming cost V 3 bases and J 6 bases, with 9 bases left between them. This CDR3 reads CASSQGEAQPQHF. CDR3 sequence (DNA): TGTGCCAGCAGCCAGGGGGAGGCTCAGCCCCAGCATTTT.

The chain couples TRBV6-6 to TRBJ1-1, with 7 bases fitting TRBD1. With 5 bases clipped from V and 7 bases from J, the junction kept 7 bases outside the gene matches. Germline CDR1 is MNHNY and CDR2 is SVGAGI (reference sequence). The CDR3 has 13 residues. The CDR3 DNA sequence: TGTGCCAGCAGTCCTACAGGGGAGGATGAAGCTTTCTTT. Translating it yields CASSPTGEDEAFF.

The genes are TRBV27 and TRBJ2-1, with TRBD1 matching over 7 bases. The CDR3 loop spans 15 amino acids. Trimming removed 7 bases from V and 6 bases from J; junction bases left unmatched: 12. Per germline, CDR1 MNHEY and CDR2 SMNVEV (reference sequence). The DNA of the CDR3 is TGTGCCAGCAACATGCAGGACAGGCCTCTCAATGAGCAGTTCTTC. Translation: CASNMQDRPLNEQFF.

The count of this clone is one. The V and J genes are TRBV6-5 and TRBJ1-2; 7 bases map to TRBD1. From germline, CDR1 is MNHEY and CDR2 SVGAGI. The CDR3 contains 15 residues. V was clipped by 5 bases and J by 0 bases; unmatched bases: 6. CDR3 DNA sequence: TGTGCCAGCAGTCCTTGGGACAGTTCTAACTATGGCTACACCTTC. Its translation: CASSPWDSSNYGYTF.

This CDR3 reads CASRRNTEAFF. CDR3 bases: TGTGCCAGCAGGCGGAACACTGAAGCTTTCTTT. The J gene is TRBJ1-1, the V gene TRBV12-1. TRBV12-1 is a pseudogene. The CDR3 has 11 residues.

The chain uses TRBV9 and TRBJ1-2; a weak D match, TRBD1 (5 bases). This CDR3 spans 15 amino acids. V gave up 3 bases and J gave up 5 bases, with 17 bases separating them. Germline values: CDR1 SGDLS, CDR2 YYNGEE. DNA of the CDR3: TGTGCCAGCAGCGCCCACAGGACCCCCGAGTATGGCTACACCTTC. As protein: CASSAHRTPEYGYTF.

The chain has TRBV18 and TRBJ1-6, with D perhaps matching TRBD1 (5 bases). The germline gives CDR1 KGHSH, CDR2 LQKENI. The CDR3 consists of 17 residues. Trimming removed 6 bases at V and 0 bases at J, with 15 bases between. The CDR3, as DNA: TGTGCCAGCTCGCTCTATGGGGGGAGCTCCTATAATTCACCCCTCCACTTT. This encodes CASSLYGGSSYNSPLHF.

The chain's CDR3 is CASSVDVGGLGSYNEQFF. The CDR3 coding sequence is TGTGCCAGCAGCGTAGATGTCGGGGGACTAGGTTCCTACAATGAGCAGTTCTTC. This rearrangement joins TRBV9 to TRBJ2-1, with TRBD2 matching 8 bases. The germline CDR1 and CDR2 sequences are SGDLS and YYNGEE. The CDR3 is made up of 18 amino acids. J gave up 1 base and V 0 bases, and 9 bases lay outside the gene matches.

This chain connects TRBV27 to TRBJ2-7; D perhaps matches TRBD1 (6 bases). The CDR3 totals 14 residues. Deletions cut 2 bases from V and 2 bases from J, with 10 bases between. CDR1 and CDR2 (germline): MNHEY, SMNVEV (reference sequence). The CDR3 sequence is CASSLQGHPYEQYF. CDR3 nucleotides: TGTGCCAGCAGTTTACAGGGGCACCCCTACGAGCAGTACTTC.